The 27 T cell receptor beta chains in this list originate from one sample, sequenced in a study of blood T cells in healthy people across ages. A second PCR of roughly 6 to 12 cycles used a sample-barcoded 5' primer and a J-beta primer mix. MiXCR was run by TCRdb on the 5' RACE reads, yielding one entry per CDR3 protein. This table has about 640,000 distinct CDR3 sequences, 58% appearing once. Sequencing used blood. Every receptor here comes from a man aged 60 to 75 in good health.

The chain is built from TRBV12-3 or TRBV12-4 and TRBJ2-3, with D possibly matching TRBD1 (7 bases). The CDR3 runs to 14 residues. CDR3 DNA sequence: TGTGCAGTCAGTGTCAGGGGGGCCGGAGATACGCAGTATTTT. Translation gives CAVSVRGAGDTQYF.

The chain is built from TRBV5-1 and TRBJ2-7, with TRBD1 as a possible D gene (6 bases). The CDR3 runs 13 residues. Trimming cost V 3 bases and J 12 bases, with 19 bases left between them. Germline lookup yields CDR1 SGHRS and CDR2 YFSETQ. The CDR3 sequence: CASSSSGAETRYF. For the CDR3, the DNA is TGCGCCAGCAGCTCGTCAGGGGCGGAGACCCGGTACTTC.

The chain recombines TRBV20-1 with TRBJ2-7, with 9 bases that match TRBD1. Germline V lookup: CDR1 DFQATT, CDR2 SNEGSKA (reference sequence). The CDR3 covers 11 residues. J lost 7 bases, V lost 8 bases, and 6 bases had no gene match. CDR3 sequence: CSPGQGREQYF. CDR3 DNA sequence: TGCAGTCCGGGACAGGGTAGGGAGCAGTACTTC.

V gene TRBV5-1 combines with J gene TRBJ2-3; 8 bases agree with TRBD1. V was pared by 4 bases and J by 2 bases, with 9 bases of the junction left unmatched. Germline V gene data show CDR1 as SGHRS and CDR2 as YFSETQ. This CDR3 is 16 amino acids long. CDR3 sequence reads: CASSGRDRFTTDTQYF. In nucleotides, the CDR3 is TGCGCCAGCAGCGGCCGGGACAGGTTCACCACAGATACGCAGTATTTT. Variable domain in full (rest from reference TRBV5-1 and TRBJ2-3): KAGVTQTPRYLIKTRGQQVTLSCSPISGHRSVSWYQQTPGQGLQFLFEYFSETQRNKGNFPGRFSGRQFSNSRSEMNVSTLELGDSALYLCASSGRDRFTTDTQYFGPGTRLTVL.

The CDR3 is CASSMGLSNDEQFF. The DNA of the CDR3 is TGTGCCAGCAGTATGGGACTTAGTAACGATGAGCAGTTCTTC. The genes are TRBV7-2 and TRBJ2-1; perhaps TRBD2 as D (6 bases). This CDR3 contains 14 residues. V was clipped by 6 bases and J by 8 bases, with 17 bases between them. CDR1 and CDR2 from the germline V gene are SGHTA and FQGNSA.

This clonotype turned up a few times. The chain couples TRBV10-2 to TRBJ2-2; 11 bases line up with TRBD2. The CDR3 contains 14 residues. Trimming removed 8 bases from V and 2 bases from J; junction bases left unmatched: 1. CDR1 WSHSY and CDR2 SAAADI come from the germline V gene. The CDR3 nucleotides read TGCGCCAGCGGGACTAGCGGAAACACCGGGGAGCTGTTTTTT. Amino acid sequence: CASGTSGNTGELFF.

This clonotype was counted only a few times. The chain is built from TRBV29-1 and TRBJ1-2; D uncertain. This CDR3 comprises 11 residues. The germline CDR1 and CDR2 sequences are SQVTM and ANQGSEA. Trimming took 7 bases from V and 3 from J, leaving 9 bases between them. This chain's CDR3 is CSGTTDYGYTF. The CDR3 nucleotides read TGCAGCGGCACCACGGACTATGGCTACACCTTC.

The chain recombines TRBV5-1 with TRBJ2-7, with D unclear. TRBJ2-5 explains the end of the DNA better; the J call may be wrong. Germline V gives CDR1 SGHRS, CDR2 YFSETQ. This CDR3 comprises 13 residues. As DNA, the CDR3 is TGCGCCAGCAGCGTGGATTCCACCGGGACCCAGTACTTC. Translated, it gives CASSVDSTGTQYF.

The chain uses TRBV6-5 and TRBJ2-5; 8 bases map to TRBD1. The V and J ends lost 4 bases and 5 bases, in that order; junction bases with no gene match: 15. Germline V gene lookup returns CDR1 MNHEY and CDR2 SVGAGI. The CDR3 extends over 17 amino acids. The CDR3 DNA reads TGTGCCAGCAGTTCCCCGCCGTGGCAGGGGGCTTCGGAGACCCAGTACTTC. It encodes CASSSPPWQGASETQYF.

The chain carries TRBV12-3 or TRBV12-4 and TRBJ2-5, with D perhaps assigned TRBD1 or TRBD2 (6 bases each). The CDR3 is 15 amino acids. Trimming left V 5 bases short and J 5 bases short, with 18 bases between. DNA of the CDR3: TGTGCCAGCAGTCCTGGACAGCCTGGGAGGGAGACCCAGTACTTC. Translated, it gives CASSPGQPGRETQYF.

This chain connects TRBV7-9 to TRBJ1-4; no clear D. The CDR3 is 15 amino acids. V was clipped by 4 bases and J by 8 bases, with 17 bases between them. Germline values: CDR1 SEHNR, CDR2 FQNEAQ (reference sequence). The CDR3 bases are TGTGCCAGCAGCTCAAGTACGGGGTTTGAAGAAAAACTGTTTTTT. This sequence encodes CASSSSTGFEEKLFF.

This clonotype occurred a few times. The chain has TRBV7-2 and TRBJ1-4; a weak D match, TRBD1 (6 bases). Trimming left V 3 bases short and J 8 bases short, with 16 bases between. The CDR3 loop spans 15 amino acids. Germline loops: CDR1 SGHTA, CDR2 FQGNSA. Here the CDR3 DNA reads TGTGCCAGCAGCTTCCTACAGGGAGCTGGCGAAAAACTGTTTTTT. It encodes CASSFLQGAGEKLFF.

V usage is TRBV5-1 and J usage is TRBJ2-5; D may be TRBD2 (6 bases). The germline CDR1 and CDR2 sequences are SGHRS and YFSETQ. Trimming stripped 4 bases from V and 5 bases from J, with 12 bases between. The CDR3 covers 13 residues. The CDR3, as DNA: TGCGCCAGCAGCGTGGAGGGGTATGAGACCCAGTACTTC. It is translated as CASSVEGYETQYF.

As regards this clonotype: Relative to the germline gene, one junction end is altered; a read error may explain this. This rearrangement joins TRBV5-1 to TRBJ2-7, with D possibly being TRBD2 (6 bases). Per the germline V gene, CDR1 is SGHRS and CDR2 is YFSETQ. The CDR3 covers 12 residues. CDR3 in amino acids: CAGSLVEGEQYF. The CDR3 nucleotides read TGCGCCGGCAGCTTGGTGGAGGGTGAGCAGTACTTC.

This clonotype came up a few times. The chain combines TRBV2 with TRBJ2-1; D is perhaps TRBD2 (6 bases). The V and J ends lost 7 bases and 5 bases respectively, with 12 bases between them. Germline CDR1 and CDR2: SNHLY and FYNNEI. CDR3 length equals 13 residues. As DNA, the CDR3 is TGTGCCAGCATGCGCGGGGTAAACAATGAGCAGTTCTTC. Amino acid sequence: CASMRGVNNEQFF.

This chain joins TRBV7-6 and TRBJ1-6, with D hard to call. The CDR3 consists of 14 residues. Germline V CDR1 and CDR2: SGHVS, FNYEAQ. V was cut by 0 bases and J by 7 bases, with 7 bases left in between. The DNA of the CDR3 is TGTGCCAGCAGCTTAGCCGGGCAGAATTCACCCCTCCACTTT. This codes for CASSLAGQNSPLHF.

The chain carries TRBV10-3 and TRBJ2-1; TRBD2 matches 8 bases. The CDR3 runs to 15 residues. Losses at the gene ends were 2 bases for V and 7 bases for J; bases not matched to a gene: 7. From germline, CDR1 is ENHRY and CDR2 SYGVKD. CDR3 sequence: CAISETSGGGNEQFF. The CDR3 DNA sequence: TGTGCCATCAGTGAGACCAGCGGGGGAGGGAATGAGCAGTTCTTC.

The V and J genes are TRBV20-1 and TRBJ2-7; TRBD1 matches at 7 bases. The J call may be wrong; the DNA end is better matched by TRBJ2-5. The CDR3 totals 15 residues. CDR1 DFQATT and CDR2 SNEGSKA come from the germline V gene (reference sequence). CDR3 nucleotide sequence: TGCAGTGCTAGACCGACGACAGGGCCAGGAGAGACCCAGTACTTC. It is translated as CSARPTTGPGETQYF.

This clonotype was seen many times. This may come from a read error, since a much larger clone is one base off. The J gene is TRBJ2-7, the V gene TRBV6-2 or TRBV6-3, with no clear D. In germline, CDR1 is MNHEY, CDR2 SVGEGT. V was shortened by 0 bases and J by 1 base, with 10 bases between the two germline ends. CDR3 length: 15 residues. The CDR3 DNA reads as TGTGCCAGCAGTTACTCGGTAGTTCGATCCTACGAGCAGTACTTC. It encodes CASSYSVVRSYEQYF.

The rearrangement joins TRBV12-3 or TRBV12-4 to TRBJ1-4; D uncertain. The CDR3 has 13 amino acids. Trimming left V 8 bases short and J 7 bases short, with 14 bases between. The CDR3 DNA sequence: TGTGCCAGCCATGGAACAGCCCGTGAAAAACTGTTTTTT. It specifies CASHGTAREKLFF.

The chain employs TRBV12-3 or TRBV12-4 and TRBJ2-7; D perhaps matches TRBD1 (5 bases). This CDR3 is built from 11 residues. Trimming took off 5 bases at V and 8 bases at J, with 10 bases between the two ends. In nucleotides, the CDR3 is TGTGCCAGCAGTCAACAGGACAAGCAGTACTTC. Protein product: CASSQQDKQYF.

This clonotype has just a few counts. The chain employs TRBV6-1 and TRBJ1-6, with 7 bases lining up with TRBD1. Per germline, CDR1 MNHNS and CDR2 SASEGT. The CDR3 contains 14 residues. Trimming cost V 4 bases and J 10 bases; bases outside gene matches: 7. CDR3 coding DNA: TGTGCCAGCAGTGCGACAGGGAGGGGATCACCCCTCCACTTT. Residues: CASSATGRGSPLHF.

The CDR3 sequence is CASSPSAGGPETQYF. In DNA form, the CDR3 reads TGTGCCAGCAGCCCGTCAGCGGGGGGGCCAGAGACCCAGTACTTC. The rearrangement joins TRBV4-2 to TRBJ2-5; 10 bases align to TRBD2. Germline CDR1 LGHNA, CDR2 YNFKEQ. This CDR3 has 15 residues. V lost 4 bases to trimming and J lost 4 bases; unmatched junction nucleotides: 6.

This clonotype was counted only a few times. The genes are TRBV6-1 and TRBJ2-3; 9 positions agree with TRBD2. Trimming removed 0 bases from V and 5 bases from J; junction bases left unmatched: 12. The CDR3 runs to 18 residues. Germline lookup yields CDR1 MNHNS and CDR2 SASEGT. The CDR3 loop is CASSEARTSAYGRDTQYF. Written as DNA, the CDR3 is TGTGCCAGCAGTGAAGCCCGGACTAGCGCATATGGTAGAGATACGCAGTATTTT.

CDR3 DNA: TGTGCCAGCAGCTCCGGACTAGGGGGTACAGATACGCAGTATTTT. This translates into CASSSGLGGTDTQYF. V gene TRBV11-3 combines with J gene TRBJ2-3; D might be TRBD2 (7 bases). This CDR3 spans 15 amino acids. The V and J ends lost 4 bases and 3 bases respectively, with 14 bases between them. The germline CDR1 and CDR2 sequences are SGHNT and YENEEA.

The chain recombines TRBV12-3 or TRBV12-4 with TRBJ2-4; D not certain. TRBJ2-7 matches the DNA end more closely, so the J call is doubtful. The CDR3 covers 14 residues. The CDR3 protein is CASSYGPTGYEQYF. CDR3 in DNA: TGTGCCAGCAGTTACGGACCTACTGGGTACGAGCAGTACTTC.

In this sample, this clonotype turned up a few times. This sequence joins TRBV7-9 and TRBJ1-2; no reliable D call. Germline assignment: CDR1 SEHNR and CDR2 FQNEAQ (reference sequence). This CDR3 has 15 residues. V lost 0 bases, J lost 1 base, and 9 bases lay in between. In nucleotides, the CDR3 is TGTGCCAGCAGCTTAGCCTCCGGAGATAACTATGGCTACACCTTC. The encoded protein is CASSLASGDNYGYTF.